The clone carrying this T cell receptor beta chain has just a few counts. The sample belongs to a study of blood T cells in healthy people across ages. A J-beta primer mix and a sample-barcoded 5' primer were used in a second PCR of about 7 to 12 cycles. The yield of each sample was at least 2.5 million CDR3-containing paired-end reads. Each CDR3 protein gets one entry after TCRdb re-called the 5' RACE reads with MiXCR. The table has 1.5 million to 2 million distinct CDR3 sequences, about 50% seen once. This CDR3 is 14 amino acids long. V was shortened by 4 bases and J by 10 bases, with 17 bases between the two germline ends. Germline V gene data show CDR1 as PRHDT and CDR2 as FYEKMQ (reference sequence). Drawn from each donor were ten milliliters of peripheral blood. Samples each yielded at least 6 micrograms of total RNA.

The sequencing sample was made of blood. This clonotype was obtained from a woman in her thirties or forties in good health. This chain connects TRBV13 to TRBJ2-4; D tentatively fits TRBD1 or TRBD2 (5 bases each). CDR3: CASSSSRDRLIQYF. CDR3 coding DNA: TGTGCCAGCAGCTCTTCACGGGACCGCCTTATTCAGTACTTC. The full variable domain, its missing parts supplied by reference TRBV13 and TRBJ2-4, is AAGVIQSPRHLIKEKRETATLKCYPIPRHDTVYWYQQGPGQDPQFLISFYEKMQSDKGSIPDRFSAQQFSDYHSELNMSSLELGDSALYFCASSSSRDRLIQYFGAGTRLSVL.